This TCR beta chain was sequenced for a study of blood T cell repertoires in COVID-19. Per the study methods: Researchers report that nucleated cell counts were estimated from reference gene primer amplification. TCRdb keeps only in-frame clones here, not all; method: immunoSEQ multiplex PCR. The V and J calls and clone size were taken over from that table, and D and trimming were inferred from the DNA. The sample includes around 60,000 clones, 84% seen only once; the top ten take more than 15%. CDR1 is SGHVS, CDR2 FNYEAQ, per germline. The CDR3 is 15 amino acids. Trimming cost V 4 bases and J 5 bases; bases outside gene matches: 2.

The receptor was isolated from a man in his sixties with COVID-19, enrolled during active disease. This chain connects TRBV7-6 to TRBJ2-1; 13 bases fit TRBD2. The sample consisted of peripheral blood. The CDR3 DNA reads TGTGCCAGCAGCTCACTAGCGGGGGGGAACAATGAGCAGTTCTTC. This codes for CASSSLAGGNNEQFF. Together with reference TRBV7-6 and TRBJ2-1, the CDR3 gives the full variable domain: GAGVSQSPRYKVTKRGQDVALRCDPISGHVSLYWYRQALGQGPEFLTYFNYEAQQDKSGLPNDRFSAERPEGSISTLTIQRTEQRDSAMYRCASSSLAGGNNEQFFGPGTRLTVL.